This TCR beta chain derives from a study of T cells in Graves' hyperthyroidism and ophthalmopathy. Subjects aged 18 to 65 presented with newly diagnosed hyperthyroidism of less than 2 months' duration. The CDR3 is 14 amino acids. V gave up 5 bases and J gave up 6 bases, with 16 bases separating them. CDR1 and CDR2 from the germline V gene are SQVTM and ANQGSEA. Study observations and caveats: Separation of ophthalmopathy from stable hyperthyroidism was achieved by a 13 V-J model.

Concerning this clonotype itself: Antigen: not known. Just one base apart from a much larger clone, this may be a read error.

Researchers amplified the TCR beta CDR3 regions from RNA transcripts. The HTBI primer set drove a first-round RT-PCR of the TCR CDR3. TCRdb re-called the multiplex PCR reads through MiXCR, storing one row per CDR3 protein. The data contain nearly 750,000 distinct CDR3 sequences, approximately 40% of them singletons. The chain joins TRBV29-1 to TRBJ2-2, with a possible D match to TRBD1 (5 bases). The receptor's source is a woman aged 40 to 50 with Graves' hyperthyroidism. Sequencing used blood. CDR3: CSVRGRVGAGELFF. For the CDR3, the DNA is TGCAGCGTTCGAGGCAGGGTTGGCGCCGGGGAGCTGTTTTTT.